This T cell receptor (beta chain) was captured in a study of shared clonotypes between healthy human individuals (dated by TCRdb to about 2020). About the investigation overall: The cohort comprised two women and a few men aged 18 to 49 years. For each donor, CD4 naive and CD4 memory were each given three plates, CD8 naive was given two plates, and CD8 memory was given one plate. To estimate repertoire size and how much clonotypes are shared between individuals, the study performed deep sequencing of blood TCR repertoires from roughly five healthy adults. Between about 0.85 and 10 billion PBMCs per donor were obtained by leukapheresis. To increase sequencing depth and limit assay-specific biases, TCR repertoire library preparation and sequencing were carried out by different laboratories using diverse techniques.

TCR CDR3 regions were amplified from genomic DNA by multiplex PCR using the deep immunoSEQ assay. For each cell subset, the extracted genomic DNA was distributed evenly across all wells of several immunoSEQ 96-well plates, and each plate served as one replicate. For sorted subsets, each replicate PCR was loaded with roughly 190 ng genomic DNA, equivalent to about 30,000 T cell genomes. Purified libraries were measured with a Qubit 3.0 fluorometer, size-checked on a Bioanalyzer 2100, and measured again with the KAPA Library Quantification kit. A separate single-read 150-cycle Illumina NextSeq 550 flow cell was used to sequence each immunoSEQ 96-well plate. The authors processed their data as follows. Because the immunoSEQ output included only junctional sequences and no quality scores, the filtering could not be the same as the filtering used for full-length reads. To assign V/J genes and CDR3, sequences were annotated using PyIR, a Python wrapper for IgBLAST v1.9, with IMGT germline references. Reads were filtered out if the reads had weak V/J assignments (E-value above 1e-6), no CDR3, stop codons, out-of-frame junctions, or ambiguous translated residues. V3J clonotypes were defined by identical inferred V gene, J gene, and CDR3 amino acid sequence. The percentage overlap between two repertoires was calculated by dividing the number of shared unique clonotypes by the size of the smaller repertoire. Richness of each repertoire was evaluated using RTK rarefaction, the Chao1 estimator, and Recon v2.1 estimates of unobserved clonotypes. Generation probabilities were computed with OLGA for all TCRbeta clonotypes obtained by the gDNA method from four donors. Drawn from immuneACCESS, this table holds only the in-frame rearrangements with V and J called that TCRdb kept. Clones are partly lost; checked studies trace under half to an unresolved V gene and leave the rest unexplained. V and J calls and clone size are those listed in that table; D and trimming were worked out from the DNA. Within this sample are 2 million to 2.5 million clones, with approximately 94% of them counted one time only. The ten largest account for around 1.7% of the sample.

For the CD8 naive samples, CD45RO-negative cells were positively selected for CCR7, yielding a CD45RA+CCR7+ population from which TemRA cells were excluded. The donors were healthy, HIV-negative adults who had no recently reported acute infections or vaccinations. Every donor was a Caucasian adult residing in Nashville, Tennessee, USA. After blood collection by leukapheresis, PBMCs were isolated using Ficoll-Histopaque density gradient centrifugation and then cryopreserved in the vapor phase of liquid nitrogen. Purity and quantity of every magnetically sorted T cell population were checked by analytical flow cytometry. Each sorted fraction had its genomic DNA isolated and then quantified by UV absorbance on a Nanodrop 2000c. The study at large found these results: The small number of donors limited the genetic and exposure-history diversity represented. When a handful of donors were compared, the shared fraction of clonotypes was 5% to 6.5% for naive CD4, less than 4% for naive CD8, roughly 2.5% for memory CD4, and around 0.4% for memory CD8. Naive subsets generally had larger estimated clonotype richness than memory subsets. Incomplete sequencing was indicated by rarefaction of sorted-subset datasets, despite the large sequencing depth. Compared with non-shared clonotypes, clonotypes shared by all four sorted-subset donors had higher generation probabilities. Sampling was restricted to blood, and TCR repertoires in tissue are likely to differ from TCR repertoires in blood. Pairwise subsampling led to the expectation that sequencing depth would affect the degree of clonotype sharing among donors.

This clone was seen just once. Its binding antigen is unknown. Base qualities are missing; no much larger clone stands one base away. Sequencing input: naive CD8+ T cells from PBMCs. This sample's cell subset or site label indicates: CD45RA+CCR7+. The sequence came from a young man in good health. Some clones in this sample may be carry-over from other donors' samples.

This receptor carries the CDR3 CASSPIKTNEQFF. DNA sequence: TGTGCCAGCAGTCCTATTAAAACCAATGAGCAGTTCTTC. The V and J genes are TRBV11-2 and TRBJ2-1; no D gene call is confident. Spanning cysteine to phenylalanine, the CDR3 consists of 13 amino acids. Just the 39-base CDR3 DNA is kept, in frame starting at base 1. Looking up the germline V gene yields CDR1 SGHAT and CDR2 FQNNGV. V gives up 6 bases and J gives up 6 bases, and the segment between their germline ends measures 12 bases.